This is a list of T cell receptor beta chains from one sample in a study of T cell responses to AZD1222 COVID-19 vaccine. Sequenced by immunoSEQ multiplex PCR; TCRdb stores in-frame clones only, minus some. The table shows around 110,000 clones, with over 75% occurring only once. Sequenced material: peripheral blood, taken on day 0 of AZD1222 vaccination. Receptors were obtained from an adult in good health. Each CDR3 is given with its conserved first and last residue. The D gene is left open where the match is weak. Clone size is stated in some rows and not others, as once, few, many or a class when expanded.

TRBD2 15 TRBJ2-2 NA TRBV7-6 CASSSLAGNTGELFF TGTGCCAGCAGCTCGCTAGCGGGGAACACCGGGGAGCTGTTTTTT
NA 13 TRBJ2-3 NA TRBV7-3 CASSPSSTDTQYF TGTGCCAGCAGCCCCTCTAGCACAGATACGCAGTATTTT
TRBD1 14 TRBJ1-6 NA TRBV2 CASILDRGASPLHF TGTGCCAGCATCCTGGACAGGGGCGCTTCACCCCTCCACTTT
TRBD1 17 TRBJ1-2 once TRBV5-5 CASSSRQGDIGNYGYTF TGTGCCAGCAGCTCCAGACAGGGTGATATCGGGAACTATGGCTACACCTTC
NA 14 TRBJ1-1 NA TRBV6-5 CASSQRTENTEAFF TGTGCCAGCAGCCAAAGGACAGAGAACACTGAAGCTTTCTTT
NA 12 TRBJ1-2 NA TRBV7-6 CASSLDGYGYTF TGTGCCAGCAGCCTAGACGGCTATGGCTACACCTTC
NA 16 TRBJ2-1 NA TRBV5-6 CASSFGLPLGYNEQFF TGTGCCAGCAGCTTTGGCCTACCACTTGGGTACAATGAGCAGTTCTTC
NA 13 TRBJ1-2 NA TRBV29-1 CSVDQGVRYGYTF TGCAGCGTTGACCAGGGCGTTCGCTATGGCTACACCTTC
NA 18 TRBJ2-2 NA TRBV6-2/TRBV6-3 CASSYSRADGANTGELFF TGTGCCAGCAGTTACTCTCGAGCAGACGGTGCGAACACCGGGGAGCTGTTTTTT
NA 15 TRBJ2-7 NA TRBV7-9 CASSDDSELAYEQYF TGTGCCAGCAGCGACGACAGCGAATTAGCCTACGAGCAGTACTTC
TRBD1 16 TRBJ1-5 NA TRBV19 CASSSISGQGYQPQHF TGTGCCAGTTCTAGTATCTCAGGACAGGGATATCAGCCCCAGCATTTT
TRBD2 18 TRBJ2-5 NA TRBV4-1 CASSQEGLAGGGRETQYF TGCGCCAGCAGCCAAGAGGGACTAGCGGGCGGGGGCCGAGAGACCCAGTACTTC
NA 16 TRBJ1-3 once TRBV7-8 CASSLEPPNSGNTIYF TGTGCCAGCAGCTTAGAGCCACCCAACTCTGGAAACACCATATATTTT
TRBD2 13 TRBJ2-2 once TRBV6-7 CAPAGVNTGELFF TGTGCCCCAGCGGGGGTGAACACCGGGGAGCTGTTTTTT
NA 15 TRBJ1-5 once TRBV6-5 CASSYAGGGNQPQHF TGTGCCAGCAGTTACGCCGGGGGGGGCAATCAGCCCCAGCATTTT
NA 14 TRBJ1-3 NA TRBV25-1 CASSHGYSGNTIYF TGTGCCAGCAGCCATGGGTACTCTGGAAACACCATATATTTT
NA 15 TRBJ1-2 few TRBV5-6 CASSSPGQGNYGYTF TGTGCCAGCAGCTCCCCTGGGCAGGGGAACTATGGCTACACCTTC
NA 15 TRBJ1-6 NA TRBV4-1 CASSQGGAGYSPLHF TGCGCCAGCAGCCAAGGGGGGGCAGGGTATTCACCCCTCCACTTT
NA 15 TRBJ1-5 NA TRBV2 CASSAPRQFNQPQHF TGTGCCAGCAGTGCCCCCCGACAGTTCAATCAGCCCCAGCATTTT
NA 13 TRBJ2-5 NA TRBV5-1 CASSLTLQETQYF TGCGCCAGCAGCCTTACCCTACAAGAGACCCAGTACTTC
TRBD1 14 TRBJ2-5 NA TRBV14 CASSPRQGQETQYF TGTGCCAGCAGCCCTAGACAGGGACAAGAGACCCAGTACTTC
NA 16 TRBJ2-2 NA TRBV19 CASSVGATLNTGELFF TGTGCCAGTAGTGTGGGGGCAACTTTGAACACCGGGGAGCTGTTTTTT
NA 10 TRBJ2-5 NA TRBV30 CAWREETQYF TGTGCCTGGAGAGAAGAGACCCAGTACTTC
NA 16 TRBJ2-7 NA TRBV21-1 CASSKPPGKLAYEQYF TGTGCCAGCTCCAAACCCCCGGGAAAATTGGCCTACGAGCAGTACTTC
TRBD1 14 TRBJ1-2 NA TRBV9 CASSAWDRVGGYTF TGTGCCAGCAGCGCCTGGGACAGGGTGGGGGGCTACACCTTC
TRBD1 14 TRBJ2-5 NA TRBV5-4 CASSTGQGQETQYF TGTGCCAGCAGCACCGGACAGGGGCAAGAGACCCAGTACTTC
NA 14 TRBJ1-3 NA TRBV11-2 CASSPGPRQTPSHF TGTGCCAGCAGCCCCGGACCGAGACAAACTCCTTCCCATTTT
NA 11 TRBJ2-3 few TRBV5-1 CASSNTDTQYF TGCGCCAGCAGCAATACAGATACGCAGTATTTT
NA 14 TRBJ2-2 NA TRBV30 CACASTRDTGELFF TGTGCCTGCGCATCGACTCGGGACACCGGGGAGCTGTTTTTT
NA 13 TRBJ2-2 NA TRBV29-1 CSVGTSLTGELFF TGCAGCGTTGGGACGAGTCTCACCGGGGAGCTGTTTTTT
TRBD2 16 TRBJ2-5 NA TRBV27 CASSVEAGGLKETQYF TGTGCCAGCTCGGTCGAGGCGGGGGGCCTTAAAGAGACCCAGTACTTC
NA 15 TRBJ2-7 NA TRBV3-1/TRBV3-2 CASSQMGTASYEQYF TGTGCCAGCAGCCAAATGGGGACGGCATCCTACGAGCAGTACTTC
NA 14 TRBJ2-3 NA TRBV28 CFVARGVGTDTQYF TGTTTTGTCGCGAGGGGGGTGGGCACAGATACGCAGTATTTT